This section outlines one T cell receptor beta chain sequence together with its context. These data are taken from a study of blood T cell repertoires in COVID-19. At the level of the study: Acute-phase and convalescent COVID-19 samples originated in the United States, Italy and Spain. The analysed material was cDNA or gDNA that came from T cells, B-cell-depleted T cells, or PBMCs.

As originally analysed: By means of reference gene primer amplification, nucleated cell counts were estimated. The repertoire was sequenced with immunoSEQ multiplex PCR; TCRdb's copy has only in-frame clones and lacks some. For V, J and clone size, that table is used; D and trimming come from the DNA. The table lists more than 300,000 clones, around nine tenths of them singletons. Donors in Cohort 3 counted as recovered after two negative PCRs, clearance, or symptom resolution. V shed 1 base and J shed 1 base, with 11 bases lying between them. Germline V lookup: CDR1 MNHNS, CDR2 SASEGT. The CDR3 runs to 15 residues.

The origin of this receptor is a woman aged 30 to 39 who had recovered from COVID-19. Sequencing was performed on PBMCs or T cells enriched from blood (not recorded which). This chain links TRBV6-1 with TRBJ2-7, with D maybe TRBD1 (6 bases). CDR3 protein: CASSEGTVFSYEQYF. For the CDR3, the DNA is TGTGCCAGCAGTGAAGGGACAGTGTTTTCCTACGAGCAGTACTTC.